This TCR beta chain was sequenced during a study of T-cell memory formation after mild COVID-19. Overall study context: Largely donor-specific sequence clusters came from a couple of donors. Overall study results and limits: Clones shrinking from day 15 to 85 showed even CD4/CD8 mixes; later expanders tilted CD4+.

Details on this clonotype: Its specificity is unknown.

TCRdb processed the 5' RACE reads anew with MiXCR; each CDR3 protein has one entry. Of some 340,000 distinct CDR3 sequences in the sample, roughly 13% are singletons; the top ten hold around 21%. With V trimmed by 5 bases and J by 1 base, 11 bases remained unmatched. The CDR3 sequence is 17 residues long. The chain recombines TRBV12-3 or TRBV12-4 with TRBJ2-3; 8 bases line up with TRBD2. What was sequenced was PBMCs or a T cell subset sorted from them (not recorded which). The receptor comes from a man between 18 and 29 years old who had mild COVID-19 (a few samples of this study predate the infection). Cell type and time point are not known. The CDR3 coding sequence is TGTGCCAGCAGTCCAGGCGGAGCGGGACTAGGCACAGATACGCAGTATTTT. This gives the protein CASSPGGAGLGTDTQYF.